The 7 T cell receptor beta chains below all came from one sample that was sequenced in a study of T-cell memory formation after mild COVID-19 (dated by TCRdb to the early 2020s). The library was built by means of 5' RACE. Data came from an Illumina NovaSeq 6000. TCRdb took the public reads, trimmed them with fastp at Q25, ran MiXCR for clone calling and kept in-frame beta chains. Records with the same CDR3 protein are collapsed into one entry carrying the most frequent genes and DNA. Present in this sample are approximately 89,000 distinct CDR3 sequences, more than 20% of which were seen just once. The ten top clones hold over 40% of the sample. The sample comprised PBMCs or a T cell subset sorted from them (not recorded which). The receptors here all came from a man younger than 35 who had mild COVID-19 (a few samples of this study predate the infection). The sample titles of this study are shuffled in the database, so cell type and time point are left out; the donor was told from shared clones.

This clonotype showed up just a few times. The chain carries TRBV27 and TRBJ1-6; D not certain. This CDR3 has 15 residues. V dropped 3 bases and J dropped 7 bases, with 13 bases sitting between them. The germline gives CDR1 MNHEY, CDR2 SMNVEV (reference sequence). Here the CDR3 reads CASSFWGDLNSPLHF. CDR3 nucleotide sequence: TGTGCCAGCAGTTTCTGGGGAGATTTGAATTCACCCCTCCACTTT.

V usage is TRBV2 and J usage is TRBJ1-4, with a possible D match to TRBD1 (5 bases). Germline CDR1 SNHLY, CDR2 FYNNEI. The CDR3 contains 15 residues. Deletions cut 6 bases from V and 12 bases from J, with 23 bases between. The CDR3 protein is CASRSTTDLRGELFF. The CDR3 DNA sequence: TGTGCCAGCAGGTCTACCACTGATCTGAGAGGGGAACTGTTTTTT.

This clonotype was seen ten or more times. This rearrangement joins TRBV20-1 to TRBJ2-1; maybe TRBD2 (6 bases). The CDR3 runs 15 residues. V dropped 0 bases and J dropped 2 bases, with 11 bases sitting between them. Germline CDR1 DFQATT, CDR2 SNEGSKA (reference sequence). CDR3 in amino acids: CSARDSAGPYNEQFF. The CDR3 DNA reads TGCAGTGCTAGAGATTCGGCGGGGCCCTACAATGAGCAGTTCTTC.

V is TRBV11-2 and J is TRBJ2-5, with TRBD2 as a possible D gene (7 bases). V was pared by 4 bases and J by 0 bases, with 18 bases between. This CDR3 region has 17 residues. Germline CDR1 and CDR2: SGHAT and FQNNGV. Here the CDR3 reads CASSSLLGGDYQETQYF. The CDR3 DNA follows: TGTGCCAGCAGCTCCCTTTTAGGGGGGGACTACCAAGAGACCCAGTACTTC.

This clonotype was detected ten times or more. This chain connects TRBV19 to TRBJ2-5; 13 nucleotides align to TRBD2. Germline loops: CDR1 LNHDA, CDR2 SQIVND (reference sequence). The CDR3 consists of 15 residues. Germline trimming cut 6 bases from V and 5 bases from J; bases unmatched to any gene: 6. CDR3 amino acids: CASSLTSGGFETQYF. The CDR3 DNA reads TGTGCCAGTAGCTTGACTAGCGGGGGGTTTGAGACCCAGTACTTC.

At least ten counts were recorded for this clonotype. This chain's CDR3 is CASSRGYEQYV. CDR3 sequence (DNA): TGTGCCAGCAGCAGGGGGTACGAGCAGTACGTC. J is TRBJ2-7 and V is TRBV28; 7 bases agree with TRBD1. CDR1 and CDR2 from the germline V gene are MDHEN and SYDVKM. This CDR3 has 11 residues. V trimming: 6 bases; J trimming: 4 bases; junction bases outside the gene matches: 0.

V usage is TRBV6-2 or TRBV6-3 and J usage is TRBJ1-2; unclear D gene. The CDR3 is 15 amino acids. V was pared by 4 bases and J by 1 base, with 13 bases between. The V gene's germline CDR1 is MNHEY and CDR2 SVGEGT. The CDR3 protein is CASSSDGGLNYGYTF. DNA of the CDR3: TGTGCCAGCAGTTCCGACGGTGGACTTAACTATGGCTACACCTTC.